Here is one TCR beta chain with its context. This sample is drawn from a study of blood T cell repertoires in COVID-19. Study-wide context: The United States, Italy and Spain provided the acute and convalescent COVID-19 samples. T cells, B-cell-depleted T cells, or PBMCs provided the cDNA or gDNA that served as material.

Per the authors' pipeline: Reference gene primers were amplified, and this amplification served to estimate nucleated cell counts. Here immunoSEQ multiplex PCR was the method, and the copy in TCRdb shows in-frame clones only, minus some. The V and J calls and clone size come from that table; D and trimming were worked out from the DNA. The data hold about 260,000 clones, with 87% observed a single time. CDR1 is SGDLS and CDR2 is YYNGEE in the germline V gene. The CDR3 runs to 15 residues. V was cut by 4 bases and J by 2 bases, with 14 bases left in between. V usage is TRBV9 and J usage is TRBJ2-3; maybe TRBD1 (6 bases). The material sequenced was peripheral blood. The sequence was obtained from a woman between 35 and 50 years old who had recovered from COVID-19. The CDR3 bases are TGTGCCAGCAGCCCCCGGACAGCCCCCACAGATACGCAGTATTTT. This gives the protein CASSPRTAPTDTQYF.